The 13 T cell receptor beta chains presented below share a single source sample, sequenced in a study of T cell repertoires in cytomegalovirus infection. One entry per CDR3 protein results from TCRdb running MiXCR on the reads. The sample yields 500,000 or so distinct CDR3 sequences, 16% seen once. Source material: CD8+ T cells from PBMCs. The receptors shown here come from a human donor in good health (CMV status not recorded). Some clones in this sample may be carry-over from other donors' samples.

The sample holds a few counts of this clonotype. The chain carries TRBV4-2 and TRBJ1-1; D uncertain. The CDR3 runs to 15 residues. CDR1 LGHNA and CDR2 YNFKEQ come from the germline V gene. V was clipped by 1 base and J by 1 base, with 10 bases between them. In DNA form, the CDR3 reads TGTGCCAGCAGCCAAGGCCCAGAGTGGAACACTGAAGCTTTCTTT. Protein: CASSQGPEWNTEAFF.

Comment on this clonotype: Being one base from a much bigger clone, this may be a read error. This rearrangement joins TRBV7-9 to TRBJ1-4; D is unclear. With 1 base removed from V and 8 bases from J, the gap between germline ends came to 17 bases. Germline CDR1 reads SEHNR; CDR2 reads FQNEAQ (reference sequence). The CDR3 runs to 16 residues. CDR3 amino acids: CASSLDGGPQREKLFF. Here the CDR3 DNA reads TGTGCCAGCAGCTTAGATGGCGGTCCACAACGAGAAAAACTGTTTTTT.

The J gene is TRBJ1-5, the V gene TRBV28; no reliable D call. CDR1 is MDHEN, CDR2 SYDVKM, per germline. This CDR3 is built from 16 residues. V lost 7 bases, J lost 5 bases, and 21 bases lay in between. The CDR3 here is CASIYSEGRKYQPQHF. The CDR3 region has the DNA TGTGCCAGCATCTACTCCGAGGGCAGGAAGTATCAGCCCCAGCATTTT.

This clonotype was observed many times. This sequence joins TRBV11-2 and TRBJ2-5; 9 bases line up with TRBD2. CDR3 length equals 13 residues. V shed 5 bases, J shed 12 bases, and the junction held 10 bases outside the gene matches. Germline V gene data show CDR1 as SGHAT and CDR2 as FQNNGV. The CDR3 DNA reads TGTGCCAGCAGCAGGGGGACTAGCCCGCACGAGTACTTC. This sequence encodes CASSRGTSPHEYF.

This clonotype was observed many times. The CDR3: CASSLKHSTLMNEQFF. The CDR3 bases are TGTGCCAGCAGCTTAAAACATAGCACGCTGATGAATGAGCAGTTCTTC. This rearrangement joins TRBV7-8 to TRBJ2-1, with D unclear. The germline V gene has CDR1 SGHVS and CDR2 FQNEAQ. CDR3 length equals 16 residues. V lost 2 bases to trimming and J lost 7 bases, with 18 bases between them.

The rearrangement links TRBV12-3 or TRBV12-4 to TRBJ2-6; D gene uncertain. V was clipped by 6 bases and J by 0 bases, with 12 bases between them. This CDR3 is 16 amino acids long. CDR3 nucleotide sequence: TGTGCCAGCAGCCCTCCTAGTCTCTCTGGGGCCAACGTCCTGACTTTC. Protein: CASSPPSLSGANVLTF.

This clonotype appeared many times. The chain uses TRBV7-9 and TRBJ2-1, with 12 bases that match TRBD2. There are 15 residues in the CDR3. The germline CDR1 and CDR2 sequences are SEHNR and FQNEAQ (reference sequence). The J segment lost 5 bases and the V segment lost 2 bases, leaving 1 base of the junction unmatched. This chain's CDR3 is CASSLRTSGDNEQFF. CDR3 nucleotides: TGTGCCAGCAGCTTAAGGACTAGCGGGGACAATGAGCAGTTCTTC.

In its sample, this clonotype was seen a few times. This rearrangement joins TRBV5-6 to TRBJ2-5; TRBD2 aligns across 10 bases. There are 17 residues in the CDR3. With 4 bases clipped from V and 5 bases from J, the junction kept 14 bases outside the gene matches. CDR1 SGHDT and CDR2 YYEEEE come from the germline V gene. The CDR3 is CASSPGVVAGGFETQYF. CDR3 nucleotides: TGTGCCAGCAGCCCTGGAGTGGTAGCGGGGGGTTTTGAGACCCAGTACTTC.

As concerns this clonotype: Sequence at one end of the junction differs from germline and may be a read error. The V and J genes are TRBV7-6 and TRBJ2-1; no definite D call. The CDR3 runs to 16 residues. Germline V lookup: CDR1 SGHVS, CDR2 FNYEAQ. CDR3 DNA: TGTGCAAGCAGCTTGTTGGGAATATCCACCTACAATGAGACGTTCTTC. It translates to CASSLLGISTYNETFF.

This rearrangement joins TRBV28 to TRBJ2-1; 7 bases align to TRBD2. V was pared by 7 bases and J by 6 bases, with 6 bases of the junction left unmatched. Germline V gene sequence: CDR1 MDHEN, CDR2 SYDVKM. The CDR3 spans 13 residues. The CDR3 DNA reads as TGTGCCAGCAAGGCTCTAGCGGCCAATGAGCAGTTCTTC. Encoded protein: CASKALAANEQFF.

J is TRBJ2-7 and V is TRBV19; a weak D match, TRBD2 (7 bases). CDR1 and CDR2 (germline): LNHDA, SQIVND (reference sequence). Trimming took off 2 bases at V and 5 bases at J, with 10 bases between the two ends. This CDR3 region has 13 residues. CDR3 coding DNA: TGTGCCAGTAGTATAAGGGGGGGCAACGAGCAGTACTTC. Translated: CASSIRGGNEQYF.

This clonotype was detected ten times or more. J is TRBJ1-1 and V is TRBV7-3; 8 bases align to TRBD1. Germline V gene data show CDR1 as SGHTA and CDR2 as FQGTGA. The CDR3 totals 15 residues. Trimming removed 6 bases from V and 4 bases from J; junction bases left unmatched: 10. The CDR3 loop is CASSSQGAASTEAFF. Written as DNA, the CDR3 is TGTGCCAGCAGTTCCCAGGGGGCCGCGAGCACTGAAGCTTTCTTT. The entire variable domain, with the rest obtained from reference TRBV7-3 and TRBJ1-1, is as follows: GAGVSQTPSNKVTEKGKYVELRCDPISGHTALYWYRQSLGQGPEFLIYFQGTGAADDSGLPNDRFFAVRPEGSVSTLKIQRTERGDSAVYLCASSSQGAASTEAFFGQGTRLTVV.

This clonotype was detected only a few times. The DNA of the CDR3 is TGTGCCAGCAGTGGAGGGGTTAACAATCAGCCCCAGCATTTT. Translating gives CASSGGVNNQPQHF. This chain uses TRBV27 with TRBJ1-5; maybe TRBD1 (5 bases). V lost 5 bases, J lost 3 bases, and 11 bases lay in between. This CDR3 is built from 14 residues. Germline V lookup: CDR1 MNHEY, CDR2 SMNVEV (reference sequence).